The 20 T cell receptor beta chains reported below all come from one sample, sequenced in a study of blood T cells in healthy people across ages. Alongside a J-beta primer mix, a sample-barcoded 5' primer served in a second PCR lasting about 6 to 12 cycles. TCRdb re-analysed the 5' RACE reads in MiXCR, keeping a single row per CDR3 protein. Counted here are 540,000 or so distinct CDR3 sequences, about 25% occurring once; the ten biggest clones make up 8.5% to 9.5%. These data were also filed under a second study, of T cells of mothers and their children.

The sequencing input was blood. These receptors all come from a boy younger than 18 in good health.

The chain employs TRBV9 and TRBJ1-2; tentative D call: TRBD1 (5 bases). Trimming removed 4 bases from V and 4 bases from J, with 11 bases in between. This CDR3 is 13 amino acids long. Germline V gene sequence: CDR1 SGDLS, CDR2 YYNGEE. The CDR3 nucleotides read TGTGCCAGCAGCCACGGGACGGGCTATGGCTACACCTTC. It specifies CASSHGTGYGYTF. The whole variable domain, remainder taken from reference TRBV9 and TRBJ1-2, is DSGVTQTPKHLITATGQRVTLRCSPRSGDLSVYWYQQSLDQGLQFLIQYYNGEERAKGNILERFSAQQFPDLHSELNLSSLELGDSALYFCASSHGTGYGYTFGSGTRLTVV.

This clonotype was detected only a few times. CDR3 protein: CASSQEVSLSSYNEQFF. The CDR3 DNA follows: TGCGCCAGCAGCCAAGAGGTATCACTAAGCTCCTACAATGAGCAGTTCTTC. The V gene is TRBV4-1, the J gene TRBJ2-1; D remains ambiguous. Trimming left V 0 bases short and J 0 bases short, with 12 bases between. Germline values: CDR1 MGHRA, CDR2 YSYEKL. This CDR3 region has 17 residues.

This clonotype was observed a few times. The chain is built from TRBV28 and TRBJ2-5; 10 nucleotides align to TRBD2. Germline V gene sequence: CDR1 MDHEN, CDR2 SYDVKM. The CDR3 has 16 amino acids. V shed 4 bases and J 5 bases; nucleotides not matched to a gene: 10. Here the CDR3 reads CASSSLASGSLETQYF. The CDR3 nucleotides read TGTGCCAGCAGTTCTTTAGCTAGCGGGAGCTTGGAGACCCAGTACTTC.

The chain recombines TRBV6-4 with TRBJ2-1; 9 bases line up with TRBD2. Looked up from germline, CDR1 is MRHNA and CDR2 is SNTAGT. The length of the CDR3 is 14 residues. Trimming removed 4 bases from V and 5 bases from J; junction bases left unmatched: 3. The CDR3 sequence is CASSGGLADNEQFF. DNA of the CDR3: TGTGCCAGCAGTGGGGGACTAGCTGACAATGAGCAGTTCTTC.

This clonotype has just a few counts. J is TRBJ2-3 and V is TRBV20-1, with TRBD2 identical over 8 bases. V was clipped by 4 bases and J by 2 bases; unmatched bases: 8. Germline-derived CDR1 and CDR2 are DFQATT and SNEGSKA (reference sequence). CDR3 length: 15 amino acids. CDR3 in DNA: TGCAGTGCTACTAGCGGGTTGGGACTCACAGATACGCAGTATTTT. This encodes CSATSGLGLTDTQYF.

This clonotype was seen a few times. Germline and junction disagree at one end, which may indicate a read error. V and J are TRBV6-2 or TRBV6-3 and TRBJ2-7; tentatively, D is TRBD2 (6 bases). The CDR3 extends over 15 amino acids. The germline V gene has CDR1 MNHEY and CDR2 SVGEGT. The CDR3 DNA reads TGTGCCAACAGTCGCCTAATTGCGGGAATTTACGAGCAGTACTTC. Protein sequence: CANSRLIAGIYEQYF.

Comment on this clonotype: This CDR3 is missing its conserved last phenylalanine or tryptophan, likely due to a read error. The rearrangement uses TRBV7-2 and TRBJ2-5; D gene ambiguous. CDR1 and CDR2 from the germline V gene are SGHTA and FQGNSA. This CDR3 has 13 amino acids. Trimming removed 4 bases from V and 4 bases from J, with 10 bases in between. Written as DNA, the CDR3 is TGTGCCAGCAGCTCACGGACCTTAGAGACCCAGTACTCC. It codes for CASSSRTLETQYS.

This clonotype has more than one count but fewer than ten. V gene TRBV9 combines with J gene TRBJ2-1; 8 bases are shared with TRBD2. Trimming cost V 3 bases and J 2 bases; bases outside gene matches: 7. In germline, CDR1 is SGDLS, CDR2 YYNGEE. This CDR3 has 16 amino acids. DNA of the CDR3: TGTGCCAGCAGCGGTGGGACTAGTTCCGCCTACAATGAGCAGTTCTTC. As protein: CASSGGTSSAYNEQFF.

The chain is built from TRBV12-3 or TRBV12-4 and TRBJ2-5; TRBD1 aligns across 11 bases. V lost 1 base to trimming and J lost 4 bases; unmatched junction nucleotides: 2. The CDR3 contains 15 residues. The CDR3 spells CASSLGTGGLETQYF. DNA of the CDR3: TGTGCCAGCAGTTTAGGGACAGGGGGCTTAGAGACCCAGTACTTC.

In this sample, this clonotype turned up a few times. This chain links TRBV4-1 with TRBJ2-5, with D perhaps matching TRBD1 or TRBD2 (6 bases each). The CDR3 is 15 amino acids. Per the germline V gene, CDR1 is MGHRA and CDR2 is YSYEKL. Trimming shortened V by 0 bases and J by 8 bases, and 16 bases separated the two germline ends. The CDR3 DNA reads as TGCGCCAGCAGCCAAGATGTGAGGTTGGGGGGCACCCAGTACTTC. Its protein product is CASSQDVRLGGTQYF.

A few counts support this clonotype. V is TRBV21-1 and J is TRBJ2-7; the listed D gene, TRBD2, was not tested against the DNA. TRBV21-1 is a listed pseudogene. The CDR3 covers 14 residues. CDR3 protein: CASINLRQADEQYF. DNA for the CDR3: TGTGCCAGCATCAACCTCCGGCAGGCGGACGAGCAGTACTTC.

This clonotype was counted at least ten times. The V gene is TRBV20-1, the J gene TRBJ2-6; D not certain. Trimming left V 6 bases short and J 0 bases short, with 3 bases between. The germline V gene encodes CDR1 DFQATT and CDR2 SNEGSKA (reference sequence). There are 12 residues in the CDR3. In nucleotides, the CDR3 is TGCAGTGCGCACTCTGGGGCCAACGTCCTGACTTTC. This translates into CSAHSGANVLTF.

The CDR3 bases are TGTGCCAGCAGCTTAGCCGGGGGGAGTGAAAAACTGTTTTTT. It translates to CASSLAGGSEKLFF. The rearrangement uses TRBV7-2 and TRBJ1-4; the D gene is possibly TRBD1 (5 bases). This CDR3 has 14 amino acids. CDR1 is SGHTA, CDR2 FQGNSA, per germline. Trimming stripped 0 bases from V and 7 bases from J, with 9 bases between.

This clonotype was counted a few times. The V call is TRBV19, the J call TRBJ2-5; 8 bases match TRBD1. V was pared by 6 bases and J by 5 bases, with 11 bases of the junction left unmatched. Germline lookup yields CDR1 LNHDA and CDR2 SQIVND (reference sequence). The CDR3 spans 15 residues. CDR3 sequence: CASSGQGSLRETQYF. The CDR3 nucleotides are TGTGCCAGTAGCGGACAGGGCTCCCTGCGGGAGACCCAGTACTTC. Full variable domain (missing parts from reference TRBV19 and TRBJ2-5): DGGITQSPKYLFRKEGQNVTLSCEQNLNHDAMYWYRQDPGQGLRLIYYSQIVNDFQKGDIAEGYSVSREKKESFPLTVTSAQKNPTAFYLCASSGQGSLRETQYFGPGTRLLVL.

The V gene is TRBV20-1, the J gene TRBJ2-4; D is perhaps TRBD1 or TRBD2 (6 bases each). The germline gives CDR1 DFQATT, CDR2 SNEGSKA (reference sequence). The CDR3 is 14 amino acids. Trimming took 0 bases from V and 8 from J, leaving 14 bases between them. In DNA form, the CDR3 reads TGCAGTGCTAGAGATTTCGGGGGCGCTGACATTCAGTACTTC. This encodes CSARDFGGADIQYF.

The rearrangement uses TRBV2 and TRBJ1-4; tentatively, D is TRBD1 (6 bases). The germline V and J ends were trimmed by 5 bases and 10 bases, with 20 bases remaining between them. The V gene's germline CDR1 is SNHLY and CDR2 FYNNEI. The length of the CDR3 is 15 residues. The CDR3 loop reads CASSLRDTESGKLFF. The CDR3 DNA reads as TGTGCCAGCAGTCTAAGGGACACCGAAAGTGGAAAACTGTTTTTT.

CDR3 nucleotides: TGTGCCAGCAGCTTGGCAAACGGACAGTCGGAGCAGTACTTC. Amino acids: CASSLANGQSEQYF. The chain has TRBV5-4 and TRBJ2-5, with a possible D match to TRBD1 (6 bases). The CDR3 is 14 amino acids. The germline V gene has CDR1 SGHNT and CDR2 YYREEE (reference sequence). Trimming pared 0 bases from V and 11 bases from J, leaving 17 bases between.

The chain joins TRBV7-2 to TRBJ2-1, with 11 nucleotides matching TRBD2. Germline CDR1 and CDR2: SGHTA and FQGNSA. The ends lost 2 bases at V and 0 bases at J; junction bases unmatched: 3. The CDR3 covers 17 residues. CDR3 DNA sequence: TGTGCCAGCAGCTTACTAGCGGGAGGCCACTCCTACAATGAGCAGTTCTTC. This encodes CASSLLAGGHSYNEQFF. Filled out from reference TRBV7-2 and TRBJ2-1, the complete variable domain reads GAGVSQSPSNKVTEKGKDVELRCDPISGHTALYWYRQSLGQGLEFLIYFQGNSAPDKSGLPSDRFSAERTGGSVSTLTIQRTQQEDSAVYLCASSLLAGGHSYNEQFFGPGTRLTVL.

The sample holds one count of this clonotype. Because it lacks the conserved phenylalanine or tryptophan at the end, this CDR3 is likely a read error. The chain is built from TRBV20-1 and TRBJ2-5, with TRBD2 matching 8 bases. The DNA matches TRBJ2-7 better at its end, which makes the J call doubtful. Germline CDR1 and CDR2: DFQATT and SNEGSKA (reference sequence). CDR3 length equals 15 residues. This CDR3 reads CSASESGTSRYEQYY. The CDR3 DNA is TGCAGTGCTAGTGAATCCGGGACTAGTAGGTACGAGCAGTACTAC.

The chain joins TRBV3-1 to TRBJ2-5; possibly TRBD2 for D (7 bases). V was clipped by 6 bases and J by 5 bases, with 22 bases between them. Germline V gene data show CDR1 as LGHDT and CDR2 as YNNKEL (reference sequence). This CDR3 has 16 residues. DNA for the CDR3: TGTGCCAGCAGTCCAGTGGACTGGGAGGGGGGCGAGACCCAGTACTTC. Residues: CASSPVDWEGGETQYF.